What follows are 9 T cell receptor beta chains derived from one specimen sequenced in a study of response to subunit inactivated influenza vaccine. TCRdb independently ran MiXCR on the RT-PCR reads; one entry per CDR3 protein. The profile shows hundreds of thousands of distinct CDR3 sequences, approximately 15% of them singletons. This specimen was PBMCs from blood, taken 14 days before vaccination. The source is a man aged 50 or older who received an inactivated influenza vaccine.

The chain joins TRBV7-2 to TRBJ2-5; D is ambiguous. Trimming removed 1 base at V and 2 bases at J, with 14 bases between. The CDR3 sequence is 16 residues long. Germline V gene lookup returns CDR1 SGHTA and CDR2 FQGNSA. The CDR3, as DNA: TGTGCCAGCAGCTTAGTTGCGCGGAAAATTCAAGAGACCCAGTACTTC. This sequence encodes CASSLVARKIQETQYF.

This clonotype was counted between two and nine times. CDR3 sequence reads: CSARPNRDRAQETQYF. The DNA of the CDR3 is TGCAGTGCTAGACCTAACAGGGACAGGGCCCAAGAGACCCAGTACTTC. The V and J genes are TRBV20-1 and TRBJ2-5, with TRBD1 identical over 9 bases. The CDR3 sequence is 16 residues long. Germline V gives CDR1 DFQATT, CDR2 SNEGSKA (reference sequence). Unmatched junction bases numbered 8, after V lost 2 bases and J lost 1 base.

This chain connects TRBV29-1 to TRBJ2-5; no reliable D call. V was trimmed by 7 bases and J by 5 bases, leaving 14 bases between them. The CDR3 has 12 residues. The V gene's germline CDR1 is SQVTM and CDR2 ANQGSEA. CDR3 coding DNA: TGCAGCGCAGTCCACCGCAGTGAGACCCAGTACTTC. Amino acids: CSAVHRSETQYF.

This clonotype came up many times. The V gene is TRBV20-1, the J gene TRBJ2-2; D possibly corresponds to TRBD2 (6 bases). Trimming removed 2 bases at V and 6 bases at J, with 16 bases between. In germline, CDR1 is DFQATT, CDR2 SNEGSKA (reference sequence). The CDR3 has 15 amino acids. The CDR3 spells CSARSAPRGAGELFF. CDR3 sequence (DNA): TGCAGTGCTAGATCAGCCCCCCGCGGGGCCGGGGAGCTGTTTTTT.

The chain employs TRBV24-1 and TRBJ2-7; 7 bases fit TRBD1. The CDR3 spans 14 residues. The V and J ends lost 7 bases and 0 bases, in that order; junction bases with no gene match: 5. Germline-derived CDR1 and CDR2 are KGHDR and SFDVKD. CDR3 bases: TGTGCCACCAGCCCCGGGACAGACTCCTACGAGCAGTACTTC. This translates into CATSPGTDSYEQYF.

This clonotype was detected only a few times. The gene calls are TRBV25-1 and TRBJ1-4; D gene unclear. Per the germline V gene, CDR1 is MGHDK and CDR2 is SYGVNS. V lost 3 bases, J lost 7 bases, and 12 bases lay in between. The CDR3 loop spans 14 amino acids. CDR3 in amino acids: CASSDSREGEKLFF. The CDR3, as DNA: TGTGCCAGCAGTGACTCAAGGGAGGGTGAAAAACTGTTTTTT.

The CDR3 reads CASSPWGGGAFF. CDR3 sequence (DNA): TGTGCCAGCAGCCCCTGGGGGGGCGGAGCTTTCTTT. The gene calls are TRBV5-6 and TRBJ1-1; possibly TRBD1 for D (6 bases). The CDR3 is made up of 12 amino acids. Trimming removed 4 bases at V and 10 bases at J, with 14 bases between. Germline CDR1 is SGHDT and CDR2 is YYEEEE. The full variable domain, completed using reference TRBV5-6 and TRBJ1-1, is DAGVTQSPTHLIKTRGQQVTLRCSPKSGHDTVSWYQQALGQGPQFIFQYYEEEERQRGNFPDRFSGHQFPNYSSELNVNALLLGDSALYLCASSPWGGGAFFGQGTRLTVV.

CDR3 DNA: TGTGCCAGCAGTTTCTCAGGGGGCTACTCTGGGGCCAACGTCCTGACTTTC. Protein: CASSFSGGYSGANVLTF. The rearrangement uses TRBV28 and TRBJ2-6; 8 bases match TRBD1. Germline V gene lookup returns CDR1 MDHEN and CDR2 SYDVKM. Trimming removed 3 bases from V and 0 bases from J; junction bases left unmatched: 4. The CDR3 is 17 amino acids.

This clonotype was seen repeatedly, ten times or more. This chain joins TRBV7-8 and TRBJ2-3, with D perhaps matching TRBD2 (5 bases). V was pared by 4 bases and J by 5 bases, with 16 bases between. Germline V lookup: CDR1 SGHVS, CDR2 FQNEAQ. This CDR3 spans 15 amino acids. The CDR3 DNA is TGTGCCAGCAGCTCCCGCCGTGGTCGGGAAGATACGCAGTATTTT. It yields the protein CASSSRRGREDTQYF.